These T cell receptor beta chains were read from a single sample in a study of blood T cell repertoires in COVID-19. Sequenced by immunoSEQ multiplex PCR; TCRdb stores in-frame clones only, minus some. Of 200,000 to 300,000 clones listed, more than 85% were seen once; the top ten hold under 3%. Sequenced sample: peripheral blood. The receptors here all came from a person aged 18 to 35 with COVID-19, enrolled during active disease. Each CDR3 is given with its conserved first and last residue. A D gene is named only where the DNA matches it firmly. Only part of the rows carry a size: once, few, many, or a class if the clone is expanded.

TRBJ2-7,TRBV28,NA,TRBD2,CASSALAGDKIGDEQYF,TGTGCCAGCAGTGCCCTAGCGGGAGACAAAATCGGAGACGAGCAGTACTTC
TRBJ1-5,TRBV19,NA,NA,CATRRGGWGQPQHF,TGTGCCACCCGACGGGGTGGGTGGGGTCAGCCCCAGCATTTT
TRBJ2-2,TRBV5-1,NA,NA,CASSLAVNTGELFF,TGCGCCAGCAGCTTGGCGGTCAACACCGGGGAGCTGTTTTTT
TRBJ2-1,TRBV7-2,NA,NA,CASSSDHGYNEQFF,TGTGCCAGCAGCTCCGATCACGGGTACAATGAGCAGTTCTTC
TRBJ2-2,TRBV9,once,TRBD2,CASSQTSGSLVNTGELFF,TGTGCCAGCAGCCAGACTAGCGGGAGCCTCGTCAACACCGGGGAGCTGTTTTTT
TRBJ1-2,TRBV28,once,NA,CASSLAGKGYTF,TGTGCCAGCAGTTTAGCAGGGAAAGGCTACACCTTC
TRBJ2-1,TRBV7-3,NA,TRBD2,CASSLAGAYNEQFF,TGTGCCAGCAGCTTAGCGGGAGCCTACAATGAGCAGTTCTTC
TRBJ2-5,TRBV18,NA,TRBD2,CASSERETETQYF,TGTGCCAGCTCAGAGCGGGAGACAGAGACCCAGTACTTC
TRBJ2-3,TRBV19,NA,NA,CASSQGPTDTQYF,TGTGCCAGCTCACAGGGCCCCACAGATACGCAGTATTTT
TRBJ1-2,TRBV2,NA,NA,CASASEGVYGYTF,TGTGCCAGCGCCTCAGAGGGGGTTTATGGCTACACCTTC
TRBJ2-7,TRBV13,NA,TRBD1,CASSPGTGRPYEQYF,TGTGCCAGCAGCCCCGGGACAGGGCGCCCCTACGAGCAGTACTTC
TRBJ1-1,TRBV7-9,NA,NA,CASSFGLKNYEDTEAFF,TGTGCCAGCAGCTTCGGCCTCAAGAACTATGAAGACACTGAAGCTTTCTTT
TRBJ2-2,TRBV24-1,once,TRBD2,CATSDLAGDTGELFF,TGTGCCACCAGTGATTTAGCGGGAGACACCGGGGAGCTGTTTTTT
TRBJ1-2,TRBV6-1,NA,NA,CASSQGSFVYGYTF,TGTGCCAGCAGTCAGGGGTCGTTTGTCTATGGCTACACCTTC
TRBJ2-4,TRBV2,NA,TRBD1,CASSQQGFMTKNIQYF,TGTGCCAGCAGTCAACAGGGGTTTATGACCAAAAACATTCAGTACTTC
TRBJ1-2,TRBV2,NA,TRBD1,CASSEAADRRGTF,TGTGCCAGCAGCGAAGCCGCGGACAGGCGGGGCACCTTC
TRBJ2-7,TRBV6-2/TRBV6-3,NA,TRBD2,CASSPVPGLAGGFYEQYF,TGTGCCAGCAGTCCCGTCCCGGGACTAGCGGGAGGATTCTACGAGCAGTACTTC
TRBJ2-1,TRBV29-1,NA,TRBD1,CSVRGQGIYNEQFF,TGCAGCGTGCGGGGACAGGGGATTTACAATGAGCAGTTCTTC
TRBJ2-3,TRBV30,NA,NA,CAWSAQGHQPQYF,TGTGCCTGGAGTGCTCAGGGCCATCAGCCCCAGTATTTT
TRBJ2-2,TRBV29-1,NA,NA,CSVTTGGELFF,TGCAGCGTAACCACTGGCGGGGAGCTGTTTTTT
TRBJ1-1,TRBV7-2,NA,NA,CASSSSGWGRKNTEAFF,TGTGCCAGCAGCTCAAGTGGATGGGGCCGGAAGAACACTGAAGCTTTCTTT
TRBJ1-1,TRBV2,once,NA,CASSGQAEAFF,TGTGCCAGCAGCGGACAAGCTGAAGCTTTCTTT
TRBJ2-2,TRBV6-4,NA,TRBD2,CASAGGPETGELFF,TGTGCCAGCGCGGGAGGGCCGGAGACCGGGGAGCTGTTTTTT